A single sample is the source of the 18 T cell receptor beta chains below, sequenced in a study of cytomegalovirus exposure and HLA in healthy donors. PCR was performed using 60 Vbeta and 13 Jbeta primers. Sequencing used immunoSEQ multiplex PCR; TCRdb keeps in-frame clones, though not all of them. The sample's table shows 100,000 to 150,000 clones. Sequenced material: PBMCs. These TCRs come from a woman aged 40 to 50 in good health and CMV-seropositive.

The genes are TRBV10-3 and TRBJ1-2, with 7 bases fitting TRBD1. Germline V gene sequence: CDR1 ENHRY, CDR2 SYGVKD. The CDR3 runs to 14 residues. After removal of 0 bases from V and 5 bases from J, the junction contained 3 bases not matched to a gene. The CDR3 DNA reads TGTGCCATCAGTGAGTCCGGGACAGATTATGGCTACACCTTC. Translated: CAISESGTDYGYTF.

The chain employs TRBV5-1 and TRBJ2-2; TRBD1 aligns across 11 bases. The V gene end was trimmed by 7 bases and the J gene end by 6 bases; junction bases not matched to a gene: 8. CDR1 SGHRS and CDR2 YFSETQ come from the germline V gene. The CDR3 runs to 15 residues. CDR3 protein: CASGIGTGGPGELFF. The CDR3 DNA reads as TGCGCCAGCGGGATCGGGACAGGGGGTCCCGGGGAGCTGTTTTTT.

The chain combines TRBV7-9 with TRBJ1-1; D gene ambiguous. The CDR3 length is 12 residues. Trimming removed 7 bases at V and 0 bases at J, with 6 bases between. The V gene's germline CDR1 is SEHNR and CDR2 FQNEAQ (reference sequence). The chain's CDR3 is CASNGLNTEAFF. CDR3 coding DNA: TGTGCCAGCAACGGGTTGAACACTGAAGCTTTCTTT. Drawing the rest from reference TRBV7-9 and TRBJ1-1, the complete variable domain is DTGVSQNPRHKITKRGQNVTFRCDPISEHNRLYWYRQTLGQGPEFLTYFQNEAQLEKSRLLSDRFSAERPKGSFSTLEIQRTEQGDSAMYLCASNGLNTEAFFGQGTRLTVV.

CDR3 sequence: CASSSPGKIAGNTQYF. The CDR3 nucleotides read TGTGCCAGCAGCTCTCCCGGGAAAATAGCGGGAAATACGCAGTATTTT. J is TRBJ2-3 and V is TRBV7-2, with 8 bases fitting TRBD2. The V segment lost 4 bases and the J segment 7 bases; nucleotides outside the gene matches: 13. The CDR3 consists of 16 residues. CDR1 is SGHTA, CDR2 FQGNSA, per germline.

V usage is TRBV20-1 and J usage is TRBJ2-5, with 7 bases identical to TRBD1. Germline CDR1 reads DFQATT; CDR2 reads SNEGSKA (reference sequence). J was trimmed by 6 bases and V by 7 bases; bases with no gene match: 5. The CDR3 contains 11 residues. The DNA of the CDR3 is TGCAGTGGAGGGGGCGCAAAGACCCAGTACTTC. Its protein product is CSGGGAKTQYF.

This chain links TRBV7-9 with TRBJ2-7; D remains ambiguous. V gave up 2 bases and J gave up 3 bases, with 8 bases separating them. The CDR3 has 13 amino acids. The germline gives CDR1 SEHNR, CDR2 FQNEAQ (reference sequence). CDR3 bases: TGTGCCAGCAGCTTATACGGAGACTACGAGCAGTACTTC. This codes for CASSLYGDYEQYF.

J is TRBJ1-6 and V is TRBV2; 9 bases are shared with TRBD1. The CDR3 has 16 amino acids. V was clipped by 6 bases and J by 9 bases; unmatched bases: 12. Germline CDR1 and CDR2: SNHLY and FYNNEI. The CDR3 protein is CASRAGQGRWGSPLHF. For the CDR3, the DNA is TGTGCCAGCAGGGCTGGACAGGGGAGGTGGGGTTCACCCCTCCACTTT.

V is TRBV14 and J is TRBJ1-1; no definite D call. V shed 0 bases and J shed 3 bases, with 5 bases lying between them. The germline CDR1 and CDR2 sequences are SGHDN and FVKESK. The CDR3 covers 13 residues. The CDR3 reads CASSQDIYTEAFF. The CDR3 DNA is TGTGCCAGCAGCCAAGACATTTACACTGAAGCTTTCTTT.

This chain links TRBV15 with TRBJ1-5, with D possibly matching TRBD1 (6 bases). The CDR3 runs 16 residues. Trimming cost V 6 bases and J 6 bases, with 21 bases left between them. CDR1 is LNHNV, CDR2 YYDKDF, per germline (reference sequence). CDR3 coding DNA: TGTGCCACCAGACAGCTCAGGGGACAAACCAGTCAGCCCCAGCATTTT. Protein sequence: CATRQLRGQTSQPQHF.

The CDR3 sequence is CASSPPGLTYEQYF. Here the CDR3 DNA reads TGTGCCAGCAGTCCGCCGGGACTAACCTACGAGCAGTACTTC. The genes are TRBV28 and TRBJ2-7, with 7 bases identical to TRBD2. Germline CDR1 and CDR2: MDHEN and SYDVKM. The CDR3 spans 14 residues. The V segment lost 5 bases and the J segment 2 bases; nucleotides outside the gene matches: 6. Using reference TRBV28 and TRBJ2-7 for the parts outside the CDR3, the full variable domain is DVKVTQSSRYLVKRTGEKVFLECVQDMDHENMFWYRQDPGLGLRLIYFSYDVKMKEKGDIPEGYSVSREKKERFSLILESASTNQTSMYLCASSPPGLTYEQYFGPGTRLTVT.

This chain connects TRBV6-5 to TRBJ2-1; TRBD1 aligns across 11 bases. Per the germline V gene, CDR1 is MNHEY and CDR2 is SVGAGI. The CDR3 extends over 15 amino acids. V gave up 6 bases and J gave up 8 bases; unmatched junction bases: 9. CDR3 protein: CASRTGTGGLDEQFF. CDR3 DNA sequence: TGTGCCAGCAGGACCGGGACAGGGGGTTTGGATGAGCAGTTCTTC.

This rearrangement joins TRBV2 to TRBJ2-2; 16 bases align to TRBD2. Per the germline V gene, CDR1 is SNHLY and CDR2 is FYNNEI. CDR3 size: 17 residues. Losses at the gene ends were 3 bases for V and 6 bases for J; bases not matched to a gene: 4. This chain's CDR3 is CASSEGLAGGPPGELFF. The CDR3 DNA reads TGTGCCAGCAGTGAGGGACTAGCGGGAGGGCCCCCCGGGGAGCTGTTTTTT.

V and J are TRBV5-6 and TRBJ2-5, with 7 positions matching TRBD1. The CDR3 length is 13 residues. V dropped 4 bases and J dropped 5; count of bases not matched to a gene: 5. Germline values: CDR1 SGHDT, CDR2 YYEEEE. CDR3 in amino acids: CASSQGVRETQYF. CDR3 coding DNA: TGTGCCAGCAGCCAGGGGGTGAGGGAGACCCAGTACTTC. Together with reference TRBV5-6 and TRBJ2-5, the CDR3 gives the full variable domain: DAGVTQSPTHLIKTRGQQVTLRCSPKSGHDTVSWYQQALGQGPQFIFQYYEEEERQRGNFPDRFSGHQFPNYSSELNVNALLLGDSALYLCASSQGVRETQYFGPGTRLLVL.

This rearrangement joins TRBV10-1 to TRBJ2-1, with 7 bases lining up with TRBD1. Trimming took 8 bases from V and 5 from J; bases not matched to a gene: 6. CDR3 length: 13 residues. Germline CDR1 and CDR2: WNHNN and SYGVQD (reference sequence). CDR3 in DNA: TGCGCCAGCGGGAGACAGGGCCACAATGAGCAGTTCTTC. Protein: CASGRQGHNEQFF.

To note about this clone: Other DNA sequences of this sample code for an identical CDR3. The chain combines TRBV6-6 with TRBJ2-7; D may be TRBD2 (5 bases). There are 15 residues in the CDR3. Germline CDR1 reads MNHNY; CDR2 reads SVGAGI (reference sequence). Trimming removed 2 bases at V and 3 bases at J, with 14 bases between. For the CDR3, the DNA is TGTGCCAGCAGTTACGCGGGCAGGCCCAACTACGAGCAGTACTTC. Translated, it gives CASSYAGRPNYEQYF.

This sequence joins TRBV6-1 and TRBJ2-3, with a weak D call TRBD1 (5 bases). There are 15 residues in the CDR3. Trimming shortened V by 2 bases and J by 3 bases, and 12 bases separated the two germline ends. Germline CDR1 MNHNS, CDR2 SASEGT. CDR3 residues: CASSESGASTDTQYF. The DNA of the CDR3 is TGTGCCAGCAGTGAATCTGGGGCTAGTACAGATACGCAGTATTTT.

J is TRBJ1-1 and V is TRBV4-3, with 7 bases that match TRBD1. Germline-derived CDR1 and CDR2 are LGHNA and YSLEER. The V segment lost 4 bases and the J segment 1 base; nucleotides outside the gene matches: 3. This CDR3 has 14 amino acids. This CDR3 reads CASSPGTANTEAFF. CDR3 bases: TGCGCCAGCAGCCCAGGGACAGCGAACACTGAAGCTTTCTTT.

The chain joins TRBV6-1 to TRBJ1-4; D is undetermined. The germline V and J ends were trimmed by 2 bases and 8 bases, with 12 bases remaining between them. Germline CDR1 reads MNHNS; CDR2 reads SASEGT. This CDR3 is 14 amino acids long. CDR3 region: CASSEISSQEKLFF. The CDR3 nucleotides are TGTGCCAGCAGTGAAATATCTTCTCAGGAAAAACTGTTTTTT.